The T cell receptor beta chain under discussion was sequenced for a study of CD8 T cells in Susac syndrome. CD8+ and CD4+ T cells circulating in blood were sequenced for TCR beta. Reverse transcription of roughly 0.45 to 1 ug RNA was carried out with random hexamers. Amplification of TCR beta CDR3 used immunoSEQ multiplex PCR across 54 Vbeta and 13 Jbeta. MiXCR, run by TCRdb on the immunoSEQ multiplex PCR reads, gives a single entry per CDR3 protein. The sample contains roughly 120,000 distinct CDR3 sequences, more than 80% of which appear only once. The receptor was isolated from a human donor with multiple sclerosis. Sequenced input: CD8+ T cells from PBMCs.

The CDR3 DNA reads as TGTGCCAGCAAGGCGCCTAGCGGGGCCCCAGATACGCAGTATTTT. Translation: CASKAPSGAPDTQYF. The chain couples TRBV6-1 to TRBJ2-3, with 9 bases matching TRBD2. CDR1 is MNHNS, CDR2 SASEGT, per germline. Trimming at V came to 7 bases and at J to 4 bases, leaving 9 bases not matched to a gene. This CDR3 region has 15 residues.